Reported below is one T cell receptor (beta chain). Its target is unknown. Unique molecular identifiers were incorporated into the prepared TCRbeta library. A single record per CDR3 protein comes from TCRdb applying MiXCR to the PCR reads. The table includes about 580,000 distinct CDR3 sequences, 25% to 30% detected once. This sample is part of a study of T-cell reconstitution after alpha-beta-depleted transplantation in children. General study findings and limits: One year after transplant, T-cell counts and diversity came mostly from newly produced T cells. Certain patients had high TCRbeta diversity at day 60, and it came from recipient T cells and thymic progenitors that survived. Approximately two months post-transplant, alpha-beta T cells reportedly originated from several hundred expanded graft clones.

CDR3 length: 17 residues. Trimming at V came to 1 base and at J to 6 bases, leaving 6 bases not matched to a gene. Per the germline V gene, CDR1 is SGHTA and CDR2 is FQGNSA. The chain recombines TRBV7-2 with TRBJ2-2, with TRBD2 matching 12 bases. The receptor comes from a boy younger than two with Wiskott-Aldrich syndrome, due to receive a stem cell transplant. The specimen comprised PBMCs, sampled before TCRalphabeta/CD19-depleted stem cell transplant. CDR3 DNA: TGTGCCAGCAGCTTAGGTTTGGCTAGCGGGAGGGCCGGGGAGCTGTTTTTT. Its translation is CASSLGLASGRAGELFF.